The sequence of this T cell receptor (beta chain) was determined in a study of blood T cell repertoires in COVID-19. Study overall: The samples span acute and convalescent COVID-19 from the United States, Italy and Spain. Sources were T cells, B-cell-depleted T cells, or PBMCs; the material itself was cDNA or gDNA.

The authors' processing: Amplified reference gene primers provided the basis for estimating nucleated cell counts. Sequencing used immunoSEQ multiplex PCR; TCRdb keeps in-frame clones, though not all of them. V and J calls and clone size are as listed in that table; D and trimming were resolved from the DNA. The data show just over 200,000 clones, with over 75% seen just once and 5.9% held by the top ten. Germline V gene data show CDR1 as GTSNPN and CDR2 as SVGIG (reference sequence). The CDR3 contains 12 residues. The germline V and J ends were trimmed by 1 base and 3 bases, with 7 bases remaining between them.

This chain connects TRBV30 to TRBJ2-7; D gene unclear. The TCR was taken from a man older than 75 with acute or convalescent COVID-19. Sequencing was performed on peripheral blood. CDR3 loop: CAWSAQHYEQYF. Here the CDR3 DNA reads TGTGCCTGGAGTGCACAGCACTACGAGCAGTACTTC. Full variable domain (missing parts from reference TRBV30 and TRBJ2-7): SQTIHQWPATLVQPVGSPLSLECTVEGTSNPNLYWYRQAAGRGLQLLFYSVGIGQISSEVPQNLSASRPQDRQFILSSKKLLLSDSGFYLCAWSAQHYEQYFGPGTRLTVT.